Presented here are 2 T cell receptor beta chains from one specimen sequenced in a study of blood T cell repertoires in COVID-19. Here immunoSEQ multiplex PCR was the method, and the copy in TCRdb shows in-frame clones only, minus some. The data hold roughly 300,000 clones, with approximately 84% observed a single time. Sequenced input: peripheral blood. These receptors were obtained from a human donor with COVID-19, enrolled during active disease. The donor label of this sample is uncertain.

This chain uses TRBV3-1 (or the pseudogene TRBV3-2) with TRBJ1-1, with D tentatively TRBD1 (5 bases). V dropped 2 bases and J dropped 1 base, with 8 bases sitting between them. The V gene's germline CDR1 is LGHDT and CDR2 YNNKEL (reference sequence). The CDR3 has 14 amino acids. The CDR3 region is CASSQLQENTEAFF. CDR3 bases: TGTGCCAGCAGCCAACTACAGGAGAACACTGAAGCTTTCTTT.

The chain employs TRBV7-8 and TRBJ2-5, with 11 bases fitting TRBD2. V lost 5 bases, J lost 6 bases, and 8 bases stayed unmatched. Germline V gene sequence: CDR1 SGHVS, CDR2 FQNEAQ. The CDR3 loop spans 15 amino acids. CDR3: CASSVIAGGPQTQYF. CDR3 coding DNA: TGTGCCAGCAGCGTAATAGCGGGAGGGCCCCAGACCCAGTACTTC.